A selection of T cell receptor beta chains follows, all from one sample in a study of T-cell reconstitution after alpha-beta-depleted transplantation in children. MiXCR, applied by TCRdb to the PCR reads, yields one record per CDR3 protein. The profile shows 300,000 or so distinct CDR3 sequences, approximately 23% of them singletons. Sequenced here: PBMCs, mostly from graft donor cells, sampled 180 days after TCRalphabeta/CD19-depleted stem cell transplant. The receptors were gathered from a male patient between 5 and 17 years old who had a stem cell transplant for acute lymphoblastic leukemia, so the T cells may come from the graft donor. Both conserved end residues are part of each CDR3. Fields, in order: V gene, J gene, CDR3 protein.

V: TRBV28
J: TRBJ1-2
CDR3: CASRTIYGYTF

V: TRBV12-3/TRBV12-4
J: TRBJ2-7
CDR3: CASSLKRAPSYEQYF

V: TRBV4-1
J: TRBJ2-7
CDR3: CASSQGHHGMYEQYF

V: TRBV5-1
J: TRBJ2-1
CDR3: CASSLGLGRGLNEQFF

V: TRBV2
J: TRBJ2-5
CDR3: CARGPTETQYF

V: TRBV5-1
J: TRBJ2-7
CDR3: CASSLNRGRVHEQYF

V: TRBV24-1
J: TRBJ2-3
CDR3: CATSGLSGPSTDTQYF

V: TRBV5-6
J: TRBJ1-3
CDR3: CASSFNFETIYF

V: TRBV6-6
J: TRBJ1-1
CDR3: CASSYRWHPEAFF

V: TRBV20-1
J: TRBJ1-5
CDR3: CSALRGSNQPQHF

V: TRBV25-1
J: TRBJ2-1
CDR3: CATDPLTPTGQFF

V: TRBV29-1
J: TRBJ2-1
CDR3: CSGNQGAYNEQFF

V: TRBV12-3/TRBV12-4
J: TRBJ1-3
CDR3: CASTSPRVGNTIYF

V: TRBV5-1
J: TRBJ2-2
CDR3: CASSPADTGELFF

V: TRBV12-3/TRBV12-4
J: TRBJ2-4
CDR3: CASSLAGTSGSLAKNIQYF

V: TRBV4-2
J: TRBJ1-1
CDR3: CASSQGPLYSYTEAFF

V: TRBV9
J: TRBJ1-3
CDR3: CASSRDTNSGNTIYF

V: TRBV4-1
J: TRBJ2-7
CDR3: CASSSSGTLSYEQYF

V: TRBV29-1
J: TRBJ2-2
CDR3: CSALGTGELFF

V: TRBV7-2
J: TRBJ2-1
CDR3: CASSSPASGSYNEQFF

V: TRBV6-1
J: TRBJ2-3
CDR3: CASSALSGGGSSTDTQYF

V: TRBV24-1
J: TRBJ1-5
CDR3: CATSDLLTGLTHF

V: TRBV6-2/TRBV6-3
J: TRBJ2-1
CDR3: CASSYLRDLAVF

V: TRBV14
J: TRBJ2-5
CDR3: CASSQDATTQYF

V: TRBV5-1
J: TRBJ1-2
CDR3: CASSLGDRVGYGYTF

V: TRBV7-9
J: TRBJ2-2
CDR3: CASSPLGGHSGELFF

V: TRBV7-9
J: TRBJ2-4
CDR3: CASSLFLAKNIQYF

V: TRBV7-9
J: TRBJ2-3
CDR3: CASLSRGTDTQYF

V: TRBV6-5
J: TRBJ2-2
CDR3: CASSSQRPVGGELFF

V: TRBV5-8
J: TRBJ1-4
CDR3: CASSVGILATNEKLFF

V: TRBV5-1
J: TRBJ2-3
CDR3: CASSSIRDRGKNTQYF

V: TRBV18
J: TRBJ1-1
CDR3: CASSSLTGADTEAFF

V: TRBV7-9
J: TRBJ2-7
CDR3: CASSLGGVLGSYEQYF

V: TRBV29-1
J: TRBJ2-4
CDR3: CSVAGASGRKSIQYF

V: TRBV12-3/TRBV12-4
J: TRBJ1-4
CDR3: CASSLLDRGGANEKLFF

V: TRBV10-1
J: TRBJ2-1
CDR3: CASSEGLAGGYNEQFF

V: TRBV7-2
J: TRBJ2-1
CDR3: CASSLLRKAFLVNEQFF

V: TRBV11-2
J: TRBJ2-1
CDR3: CASSSPGTFYNEQFF

V: TRBV12-3/TRBV12-4
J: TRBJ2-3
CDR3: CASSSIDRAWGDTQYF

V: TRBV21-1
J: TRBJ1-2
CDR3: CASSKGLTGGAGHGYTF

V: TRBV5-1
J: TRBJ2-7
CDR3: CASSLEWTGYEQYF

V: TRBV7-2
J: TRBJ1-6
CDR3: CASSLPTVYSPLHF

V: TRBV20-1
J: TRBJ1-5
CDR3: CSASEADNQPQHF

V: TRBV29-1
J: TRBJ2-3
CDR3: CSVRKQGQPADTQYF

V: TRBV24-1
J: TRBJ2-1
CDR3: CATSDARTPYNEQFF

V: TRBV24-1
J: TRBJ2-7
CDR3: CATSSGVNEQYF

V: TRBV5-1
J: TRBJ2-2
CDR3: CASSGTSGTNTGELFF

V: TRBV20-1
J: TRBJ2-5
CDR3: CSARGGAGVTETQYF

V: TRBV7-2
J: TRBJ1-2
CDR3: CASSPPGSRNYGYTF

V: TRBV10-3
J: TRBJ2-7
CDR3: CAIRGPTGRDAYEQYF

V: TRBV19
J: TRBJ2-2
CDR3: CASSIGQGGTGELFF